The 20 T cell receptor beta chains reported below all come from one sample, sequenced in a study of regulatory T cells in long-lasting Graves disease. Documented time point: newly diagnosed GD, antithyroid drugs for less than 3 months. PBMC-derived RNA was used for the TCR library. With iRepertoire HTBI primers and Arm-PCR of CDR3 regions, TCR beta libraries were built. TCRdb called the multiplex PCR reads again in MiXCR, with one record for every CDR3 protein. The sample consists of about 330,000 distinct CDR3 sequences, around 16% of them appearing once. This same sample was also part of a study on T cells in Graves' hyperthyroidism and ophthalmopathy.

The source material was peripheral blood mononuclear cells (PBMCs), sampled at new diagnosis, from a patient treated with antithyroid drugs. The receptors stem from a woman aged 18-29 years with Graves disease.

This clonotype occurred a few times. The CDR3 spells CASDQGGQVGTGELFF. The DNA for the CDR3 is TGTGCCAGCGACCAAGGGGGGCAGGTGGGCACCGGGGAGCTGTTTTTT. V usage is TRBV28 and J usage is TRBJ2-2, with D perhaps assigned TRBD1 or TRBD2 (6 bases each). V lost 8 bases and J lost 4, with 20 bases in between. This CDR3 contains 16 residues. Germline V CDR1 and CDR2: MDHEN, SYDVKM.

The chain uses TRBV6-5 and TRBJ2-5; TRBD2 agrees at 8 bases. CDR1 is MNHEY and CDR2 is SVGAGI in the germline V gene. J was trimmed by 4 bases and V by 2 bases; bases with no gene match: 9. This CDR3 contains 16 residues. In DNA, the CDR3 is TGTGCCAGCAGTTACGGGCTTAGCGGGATGGGAGAGACCCAGTACTTC. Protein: CASSYGLSGMGETQYF.

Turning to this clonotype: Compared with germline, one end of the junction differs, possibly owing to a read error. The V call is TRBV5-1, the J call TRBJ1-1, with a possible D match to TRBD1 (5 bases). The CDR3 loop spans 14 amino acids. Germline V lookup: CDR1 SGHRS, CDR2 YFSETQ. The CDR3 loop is CARSGGGLDTEGFF. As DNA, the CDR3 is TGCGCGAGGAGCGGCGGGGGGTTGGACACTGAAGGTTTCTTT. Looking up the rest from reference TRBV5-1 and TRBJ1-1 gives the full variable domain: KAGVTQTPRYLIKTRGQQVTLSCSPISGHRSVSWYQQTPGQGLQFLFEYFSETQRNKGNFPGRFSGRQFSNSRSEMNVSTLELGDSALYLCARSGGGLDTEGFFGQGTRLTVV.

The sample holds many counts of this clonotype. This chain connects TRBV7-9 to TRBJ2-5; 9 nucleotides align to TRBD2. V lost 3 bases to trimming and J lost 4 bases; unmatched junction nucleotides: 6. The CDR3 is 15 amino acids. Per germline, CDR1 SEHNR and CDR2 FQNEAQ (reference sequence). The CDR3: CASSFPAGGPETQYF. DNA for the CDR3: TGTGCCAGCAGCTTTCCGGCGGGGGGGCCAGAGACCCAGTACTTC.

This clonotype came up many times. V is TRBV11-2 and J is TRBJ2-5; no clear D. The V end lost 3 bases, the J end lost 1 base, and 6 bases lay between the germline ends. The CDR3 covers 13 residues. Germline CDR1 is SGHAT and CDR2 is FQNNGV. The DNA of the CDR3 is TGTGCCAGCAGCTTTAGGATCCAAGAGACCCAGTACTTC. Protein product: CASSFRIQETQYF.

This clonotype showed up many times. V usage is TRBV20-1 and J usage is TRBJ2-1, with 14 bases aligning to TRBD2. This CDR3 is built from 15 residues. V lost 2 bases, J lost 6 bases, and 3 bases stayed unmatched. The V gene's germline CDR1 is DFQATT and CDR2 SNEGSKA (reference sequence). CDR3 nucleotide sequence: TGCAGTGCTAGATTGGGACTAGCGGGGGTCAATGAGCAGTTCTTC. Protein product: CSARLGLAGVNEQFF.

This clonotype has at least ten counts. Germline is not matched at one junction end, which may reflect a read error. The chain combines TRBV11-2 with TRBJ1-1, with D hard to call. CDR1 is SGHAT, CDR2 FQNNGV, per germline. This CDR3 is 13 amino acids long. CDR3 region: CTSSLEGNTEAFF. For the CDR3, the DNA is TGTACCAGCAGCTTAGAGGGGAACACTGAAGCTTTCTTT.

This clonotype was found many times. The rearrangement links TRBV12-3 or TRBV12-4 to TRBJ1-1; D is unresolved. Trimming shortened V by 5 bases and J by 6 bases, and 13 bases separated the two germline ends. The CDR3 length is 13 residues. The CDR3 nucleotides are TGTGCCAGCAGTCTTACGGTCGTGTCTGAAGCTTTCTTT. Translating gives CASSLTVVSEAFF.

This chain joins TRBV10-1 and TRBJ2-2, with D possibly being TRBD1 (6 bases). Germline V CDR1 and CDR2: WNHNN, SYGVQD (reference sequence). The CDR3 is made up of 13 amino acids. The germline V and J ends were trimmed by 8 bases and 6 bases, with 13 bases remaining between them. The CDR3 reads CASSDRSPGELFF. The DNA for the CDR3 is TGCGCCAGCTCGGACAGATCACCCGGGGAGCTGTTTTTT.

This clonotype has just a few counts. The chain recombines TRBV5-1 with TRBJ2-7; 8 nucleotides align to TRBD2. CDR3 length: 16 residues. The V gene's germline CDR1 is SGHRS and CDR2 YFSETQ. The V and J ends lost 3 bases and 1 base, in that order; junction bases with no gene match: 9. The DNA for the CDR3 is TGCGCCAGCAGCTGGGTCGGGGGGGGGCCTTCCTACGAGCAGTACTTC. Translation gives CASSWVGGGPSYEQYF.

The CDR3 nucleotides are TGTGCCAGCAGTCCCTTACTAGAGGAAGTCGGTACGCAGTATTTT. The encoded protein is CASSPLLEEVGTQYF. The chain carries TRBV12-3 or TRBV12-4 and TRBJ2-3; D perhaps matches TRBD2 (5 bases). V lost 5 bases, J lost 8 bases, and 20 bases lay in between. CDR3 length: 15 amino acids.

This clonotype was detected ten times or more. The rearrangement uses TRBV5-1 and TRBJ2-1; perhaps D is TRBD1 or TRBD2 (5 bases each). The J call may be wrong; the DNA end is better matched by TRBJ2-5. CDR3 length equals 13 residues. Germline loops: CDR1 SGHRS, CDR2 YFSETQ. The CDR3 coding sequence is TGCGCCAGCAGCTTTGGGGGTGATGGGACCCAGTACTTC. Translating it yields CASSFGGDGTQYF.

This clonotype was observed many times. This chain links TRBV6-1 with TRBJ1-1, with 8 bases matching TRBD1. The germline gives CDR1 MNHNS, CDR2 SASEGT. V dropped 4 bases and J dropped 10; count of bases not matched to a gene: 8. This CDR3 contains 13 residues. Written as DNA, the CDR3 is TGTGCCAGCAGTGCCGAGACAGGGGTACGAGCTTTCTTT. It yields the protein CASSAETGVRAFF.

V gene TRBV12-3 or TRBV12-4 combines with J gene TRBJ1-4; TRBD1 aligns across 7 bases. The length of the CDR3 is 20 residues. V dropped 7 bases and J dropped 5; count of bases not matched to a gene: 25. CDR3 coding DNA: TGTGCCAGCACTCTCCCGCCCCTTGTCCCGGGACAGCGTCAAAATGAAAAACTGTTTTTT. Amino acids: CASTLPPLVPGQRQNEKLFF.

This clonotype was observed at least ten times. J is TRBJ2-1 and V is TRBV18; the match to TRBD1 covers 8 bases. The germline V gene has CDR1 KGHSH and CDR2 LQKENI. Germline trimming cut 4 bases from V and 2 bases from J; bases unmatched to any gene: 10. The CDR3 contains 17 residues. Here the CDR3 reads CASSLWTGKGPYNEQFF. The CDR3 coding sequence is TGTGCCAGCTCACTATGGACAGGGAAGGGACCCTACAATGAGCAGTTCTTC. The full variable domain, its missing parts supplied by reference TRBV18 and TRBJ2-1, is NAGVMQNPRHLVRRRGQEARLRCSPMKGHSHVYWYRQLPEEGLKFMVYLQKENIIDESGMPKERFSAEFPKEGPSILRIQQVVRGDSAAYFCASSLWTGKGPYNEQFFGPGTRLTVL.

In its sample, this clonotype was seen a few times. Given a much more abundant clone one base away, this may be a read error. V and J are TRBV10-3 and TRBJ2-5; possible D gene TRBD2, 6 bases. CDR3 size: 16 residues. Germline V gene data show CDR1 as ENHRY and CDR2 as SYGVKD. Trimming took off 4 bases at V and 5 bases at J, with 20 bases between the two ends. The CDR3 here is CAISGAGRDGVETQYF. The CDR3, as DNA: TGTGCCATCAGTGGAGCGGGCAGGGACGGTGTGGAGACCCAGTACTTC.

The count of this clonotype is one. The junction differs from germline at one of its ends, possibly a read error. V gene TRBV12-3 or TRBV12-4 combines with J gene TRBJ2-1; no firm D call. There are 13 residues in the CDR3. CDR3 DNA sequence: TGCGCCAGCAGTGAGGAGCCTGATAATGAGCAGTTCTTC. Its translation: CASSEEPDNEQFF.

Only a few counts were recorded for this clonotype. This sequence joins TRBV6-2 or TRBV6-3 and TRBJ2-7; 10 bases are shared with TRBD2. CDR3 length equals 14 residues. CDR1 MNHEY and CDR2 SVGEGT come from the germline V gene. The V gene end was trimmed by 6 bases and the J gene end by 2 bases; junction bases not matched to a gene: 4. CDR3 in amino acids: CASSSGRDTYEQYF. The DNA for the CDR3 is TGTGCCAGCAGCAGCGGGAGGGATACCTACGAGCAGTACTTC.

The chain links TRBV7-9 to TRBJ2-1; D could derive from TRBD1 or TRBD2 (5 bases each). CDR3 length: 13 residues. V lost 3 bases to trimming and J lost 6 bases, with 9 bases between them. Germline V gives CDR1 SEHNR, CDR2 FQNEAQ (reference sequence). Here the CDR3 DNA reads TGTGCCAGCAGCTTGGGACCTCTCAATGAGCAGTTCTTC. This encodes CASSLGPLNEQFF.

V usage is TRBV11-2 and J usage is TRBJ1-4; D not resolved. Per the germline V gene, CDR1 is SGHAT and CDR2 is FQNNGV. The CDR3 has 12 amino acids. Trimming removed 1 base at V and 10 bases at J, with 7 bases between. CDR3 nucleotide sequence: TGTGCCAGCAGCTTAGGGAGAGGAAAACTGTTTTTT. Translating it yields CASSLGRGKLFF.